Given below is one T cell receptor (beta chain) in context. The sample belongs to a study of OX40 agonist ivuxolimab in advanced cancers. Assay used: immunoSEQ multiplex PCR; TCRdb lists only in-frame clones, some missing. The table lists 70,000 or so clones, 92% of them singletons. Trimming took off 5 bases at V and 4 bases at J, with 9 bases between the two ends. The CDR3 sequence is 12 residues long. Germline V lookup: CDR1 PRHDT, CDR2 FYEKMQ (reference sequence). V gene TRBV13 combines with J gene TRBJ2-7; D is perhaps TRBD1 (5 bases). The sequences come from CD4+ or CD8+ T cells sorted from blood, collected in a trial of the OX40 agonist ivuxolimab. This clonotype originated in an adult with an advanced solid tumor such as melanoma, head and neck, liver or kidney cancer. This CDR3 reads CASSTQVYEQYF. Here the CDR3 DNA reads TGTGCCAGCAGCACACAGGTTTACGAGCAGTACTTC.